The 22 T cell receptor beta chains given below trace back to one sample, sequenced in a study of cytomegalovirus exposure and HLA in healthy donors (dated by TCRdb to about 2017). The library was built by means of the immunoSEQ multiplex PCR assay. For the multiplex PCR, a mixture combining 60 forward primers for TCR Vbeta segments and 13 reverse primers for TCR Jbeta segments was used. The source is immuneACCESS, and TCRdb retained only in-frame sequences with V and J called. Part of the clones is not carried over; for the studies checked, unresolved V genes explain less than half of this, and the remainder is unexplained. The sample data list about 110,000 clones, and roughly 80% of these were observed just once. The ten largest account for 7.7% of the sample. The sample comprised PBMCs. The receptor source for this set is a woman between 45 and 60 years old in good health and CMV-seropositive.

In this sample, this clone turned up once. CDR3 amino acids: CASSVGQYNSPLHF. CDR3 sequence (DNA): TGTGCCAGCAGCGTCGGACAGTATAATTCACCCCTCCACTTT. The chain couples TRBV13 to TRBJ1-6; tentatively, D is TRBD1 (6 bases). Trimming cost V 5 bases and J 4 bases, with 9 bases left between them. This CDR3 spans 14 amino acids. CDR1 is PRHDT and CDR2 is FYEKMQ in the germline V gene (reference sequence). Combining the CDR3 with reference TRBV13 and TRBJ1-6 gives the whole variable domain AAGVIQSPRHLIKEKRETATLKCYPIPRHDTVYWYQQGPGQDPQFLISFYEKMQSDKGSIPDRFSAQQFSDYHSELNMSSLELGDSALYFCASSVGQYNSPLHFGNGTRLTVT.

The DNA for the CDR3 is TGTGCCAGCAGCGTAGCCGGGACAAATGAAAAACTGTTTTTT. Amino acids: CASSVAGTNEKLFF. The rearrangement uses TRBV9 and TRBJ1-4, with D maybe TRBD1 (6 bases). CDR1 is SGDLS, CDR2 YYNGEE, per germline. Trimming removed 0 bases from V and 5 bases from J, with 8 bases in between. This CDR3 is 14 amino acids long.

The chain carries TRBV5-6 and TRBJ2-3, with 7 bases aligning to TRBD1. This CDR3 contains 14 residues. V gave up 2 bases and J gave up 4 bases; unmatched junction bases: 4. Germline values: CDR1 SGHDT, CDR2 YYEEEE. CDR3 DNA sequence: TGTGCCAGCAGCTTAAGACAGGGCCCAGATACGCAGTATTTT. This encodes CASSLRQGPDTQYF.

The chain carries TRBV6-6 and TRBJ2-7; D possibly corresponds to TRBD1 (5 bases). From germline, CDR1 is MNHNY and CDR2 SVGAGI (reference sequence). Trimming took off 4 bases at V and 2 bases at J, with 15 bases between the two ends. The CDR3 totals 15 residues. The CDR3 region is CASSSLGQGTYEQYF. As DNA, the CDR3 is TGTGCCAGCAGTTCCCTAGGGCAGGGTACCTACGAGCAGTACTTC.

The chain carries TRBV9 and TRBJ2-3, with 10 bases that match TRBD2. Trimming at V came to 3 bases and at J to 0 bases, leaving 4 bases not matched to a gene. Germline V CDR1 and CDR2: SGDLS, YYNGEE. The CDR3 is 16 residues long. CDR3 protein: CASSEAGGLSTDTQYF. CDR3 nucleotides: TGTGCCAGCAGCGAAGCGGGAGGGCTTAGCACAGATACGCAGTATTTT.

The V gene is TRBV29-1, the J gene TRBJ2-3, with 8 bases matching TRBD2. Looked up from germline, CDR1 is SQVTM and CDR2 is ANQGSEA. There are 13 residues in the CDR3. V shed 8 bases, J shed 2 bases, and the junction held 6 bases outside the gene matches. The CDR3 region is CSSSGAATDTQYF. In DNA form, the CDR3 reads TGCAGCAGTAGCGGGGCGGCCACAGATACGCAGTATTTT.

This clone was recorded once. The chain has TRBV5-1 and TRBJ2-2, with 11 positions matching TRBD1. Germline V CDR1 and CDR2: SGHRS, YFSETQ. This CDR3 region has 14 residues. V shed 7 bases, J shed 5 bases, and the junction held 4 bases outside the gene matches. CDR3: CASSGTGGTGELFF. As DNA, the CDR3 is TGCGCCAGCTCCGGGACAGGGGGAACCGGGGAGCTGTTTTTT. The whole variable domain, remainder taken from reference TRBV5-1 and TRBJ2-2, is KAGVTQTPRYLIKTRGQQVTLSCSPISGHRSVSWYQQTPGQGLQFLFEYFSETQRNKGNFPGRFSGRQFSNSRSEMNVSTLELGDSALYLCASSGTGGTGELFFGEGSRLTVL.

The chain recombines TRBV7-7 with TRBJ2-7, with D possibly matching TRBD2 (5 bases). Germline assignment: CDR1 SSHAT and CDR2 FNYEAQ (reference sequence). The V gene lost 5 bases and the J gene lost 2 bases, with 13 bases spanning the gap. The CDR3 totals 14 residues. The CDR3 DNA is TGTGCCAGCAGCCCCCACCCCGGGGCCTACGAGCAGTACTTC. This encodes CASSPHPGAYEQYF.

CDR3 in DNA: TGTGCCAGCAGCTTAGGGACAGGTGTTTACGAGCAGTACTTC. It codes for CASSLGTGVYEQYF. The rearrangement links TRBV7-9 to TRBJ2-7, with 7 positions matching TRBD1. Germline V CDR1 and CDR2: SEHNR, FQNEAQ (reference sequence). The ends lost 1 base at V and 4 bases at J; junction bases unmatched: 4. The CDR3 sequence is 14 residues long.

The chain has TRBV6-6 and TRBJ2-6; D is perhaps TRBD1 (6 bases). Trimming stripped 10 bases from V and 2 bases from J, with 6 bases between. CDR3 size: 12 residues. In germline, CDR1 is MNHNY, CDR2 SVGAGI (reference sequence). For the CDR3, the DNA is TGTGCCACAGGGGCTGGGGCCAACGTCCTGACTTTC. This codes for CATGAGANVLTF.

This clone was seen once. This sequence joins TRBV7-8 and TRBJ2-7; D perhaps matches TRBD2 (6 bases). Deletions cut 1 base from V and 0 bases from J, with 13 bases between. Germline assignment: CDR1 SGHVS and CDR2 FQNEAQ. CDR3 length: 16 residues. CDR3: CASSLVGGASSYEQYF. The CDR3 DNA follows: TGTGCCAGCAGCTTAGTTGGCGGGGCAAGCTCCTACGAGCAGTACTTC.

The rearrangement links TRBV29-1 to TRBJ1-2, with TRBD1 matching over 7 bases. V shed 5 bases, J shed 6 bases, and the junction held 3 bases outside the gene matches. The CDR3 covers 11 residues. Germline V gene lookup returns CDR1 SQVTM and CDR2 ANQGSEA. The CDR3 DNA reads TGCAGCGTTTTAACAGGGGATGGCTACACCTTC. Translation gives CSVLTGDGYTF.

The V gene is TRBV5-4, the J gene TRBJ2-7; 11 bases match TRBD1. CDR3 size: 14 residues. Per germline, CDR1 SGHNT and CDR2 YYREEE (reference sequence). V trimming: 3 bases; J trimming: 7 bases; junction bases outside the gene matches: 6. CDR3 sequence (DNA): TGTGCCAGCAGCTGGAGGACAGGGGGCAGGGAGCAGTACTTC. Encoded protein: CASSWRTGGREQYF.

The chain combines TRBV18 with TRBJ2-7; weak D call: TRBD1 (6 bases). Trimming took off 3 bases at V and 5 bases at J, with 14 bases between the two ends. The CDR3 loop spans 14 amino acids. Germline V CDR1 and CDR2: KGHSH, LQKENI. The CDR3 nucleotides read TGTGCCAGCTCACCTAGACCCCCAGGGGACGAGCAGTACTTC. Its translation is CASSPRPPGDEQYF.

The genes are TRBV15 and TRBJ2-5, with a possible D match to TRBD1 (5 bases). This CDR3 spans 17 amino acids. Germline V gene sequence: CDR1 LNHNV, CDR2 YYDKDF (reference sequence). Trimming cost V 0 bases and J 0 bases, with 14 bases left between them. This CDR3 is CATSRDMRQWYQETQYF. The DNA of the CDR3 is TGTGCCACCAGCAGAGATATGAGACAGTGGTACCAAGAGACCCAGTACTTC.

The chain couples TRBV6-5 to TRBJ2-3, with 10 bases fitting TRBD2. The germline V gene has CDR1 MNHEY and CDR2 SVGAGI. Unmatched junction bases numbered 1, after V lost 6 bases and J lost 4 bases. The CDR3 loop spans 13 amino acids. For the CDR3, the DNA is TGTGCCAGCAGAGCGGGGGGGTCAGATACGCAGTATTTT. As protein: CASRAGGSDTQYF.

The chain couples TRBV12-5 to TRBJ2-1; maybe TRBD2 (5 bases). The CDR3 sequence is 13 residues long. The V end lost 7 bases, the J end lost 4 bases, and 11 bases lay between the germline ends. Germline values: CDR1 LGHNT, CDR2 FRNRAP. As DNA, the CDR3 is TGTGCTAGTGCCGGACTTCTGTACAATGAGCAGTTCTTC. It specifies CASAGLLYNEQFF.

The chain uses TRBV5-5 and TRBJ2-7; 10 bases line up with TRBD2. The ends lost 0 bases at V and 5 bases at J; junction bases unmatched: 5. CDR1 and CDR2 (germline): SGHKS, YYEKEE (reference sequence). The CDR3 totals 15 residues. The DNA of the CDR3 is TGTGCCAGCAGCTTGGAGAGCGGGGGGGTTCACGAGCAGTACTTC. Encoded protein: CASSLESGGVHEQYF. Drawing the rest from reference TRBV5-5 and TRBJ2-7, the complete variable domain is DAGVTQSPTHLIKTRGQQVTLRCSPISGHKSVSWYQQVLGQGPQFIFQYYEKEERGRGNFPDRFSARQFPNYSSELNVNALLLGDSALYLCASSLESGGVHEQYFGPGTRLTVT.

This CDR3 is CASSSGREDQETQYF. The CDR3 DNA sequence: TGTGCCAGCAGTTCCGGCAGGGAGGACCAAGAGACCCAGTACTTC. The gene calls are TRBV5-4 and TRBJ2-5; tentative D call: TRBD2 (6 bases). V was shortened by 5 bases and J by 0 bases, with 14 bases between the two germline ends. This CDR3 region has 15 residues. The germline V gene has CDR1 SGHNT and CDR2 YYREEE (reference sequence).

The chain recombines TRBV29-1 with TRBJ2-7; the match to TRBD2 covers 10 bases. From germline, CDR1 is SQVTM and CDR2 ANQGSEA. CDR3 size: 15 residues. Germline trimming cut 8 bases from V and 2 bases from J; bases unmatched to any gene: 12. CDR3 sequence (DNA): TGCAGCACCGGGGGAGGACTAGCGGCGCCCTACGAGCAGTACTTC. Its translation: CSTGGGLAAPYEQYF.

V is TRBV25-1 and J is TRBJ2-3; D uncertain. From germline, CDR1 is MGHDK and CDR2 SYGVNS. V gave up 2 bases and J gave up 2 bases, with 8 bases separating them. The CDR3 loop spans 14 amino acids. In DNA form, the CDR3 reads TGTGCCAGCAGTGAAAGCTATACCACAGATACGCAGTATTTT. Its translation: CASSESYTTDTQYF.

The chain links TRBV2 to TRBJ2-1; D perhaps matches TRBD2 (6 bases). The CDR3 has 18 residues. V was pared by 6 bases and J by 4 bases, with 25 bases between. CDR1 and CDR2 from the germline V gene are SNHLY and FYNNEI. CDR3 sequence: CASRKEGGMGGVYNEQFF. CDR3 DNA sequence: TGTGCCAGCAGAAAAGAGGGAGGAATGGGTGGGGTATACAATGAGCAGTTCTTC.